What follows describes a single T cell receptor beta chain. Its specificity is not known. The sample originates from a study of cytomegalovirus exposure and HLA in healthy donors. Whole-study context: Among 150 million to 200 million T cells, an earlier analysis found 95 million to 140 million unique TCR beta sequences. Study results and caveats: A link between a missense DCLRE1C variant and TCR beta V- and J-gene trimming emerged from a later analysis.

The germline V gene encodes CDR1 GTSNPN and CDR2 SVGIG (reference sequence). The ends were cut back, 4 bases at V and 2 bases at J, with 6 bases in the middle. The CDR3 consists of 11 residues. PCR amplification relied on 60 Vbeta primers (plus 13 Jbeta primers). Profiling relied on immunoSEQ multiplex PCR, and the TCRdb table lists in-frame clones only, not all of them. The data hold some 100,000 clones, with about three quarters observed a single time. Material for sequencing was PBMCs. This chain links TRBV30 with TRBJ2-7; tentative D call: TRBD2 (6 bases). The TCR originated in a woman aged 40 to 50 in good health and CMV-seropositive. The CDR3 nucleotides read TGTGCCTGGACTAGCGCCTACGAGCAGTACTTC. It yields the protein CAWTSAYEQYF. Variable domain in full (rest from reference TRBV30 and TRBJ2-7): SQTIHQWPATLVQPVGSPLSLECTVEGTSNPNLYWYRQAAGRGLQLLFYSVGIGQISSEVPQNLSASRPQDRQFILSSKKLLLSDSGFYLCAWTSAYEQYFGPGTRLTVT.